This passage covers 15 T cell receptor beta chains from one sample sequenced in a study of T-cell reconstitution after alpha-beta-depleted transplantation in children. As it was prepared, the TCRbeta library received unique molecular identifiers. A single record per CDR3 protein comes from TCRdb applying MiXCR to the PCR reads. The table has approximately 500,000 distinct CDR3 sequences, 20% to 30% seen once. This material consisted of PBMCs, taken before TCRalphabeta/CD19-depleted stem cell transplant. Receptors originate from a boy under two years old with Wiskott-Aldrich syndrome, due to receive a stem cell transplant.

CDR3 sequence reads: CASSQSPGLAGVTSYNEQFF. CDR3 DNA: TGTGCCAGCAGCCAATCTCCGGGACTAGCGGGAGTTACCTCCTACAATGAGCAGTTCTTC. This chain uses TRBV14 with TRBJ2-1, with 14 positions matching TRBD2. The V gene's germline CDR1 is SGHDN and CDR2 FVKESK. The CDR3 is 20 amino acids. The J segment lost 0 bases and the V segment lost 2 bases, leaving 9 bases of the junction unmatched. The complete variable domain, with remaining parts taken from reference TRBV14 and TRBJ2-1, reads EAGVTQFPSHSVIEKGQTVTLRCDPISGHDNLYWYRRVMGKEIKFLLHFVKESKQDESGMPNNRFLAERTGGTYSTLKVQPAELEDSGVYFCASSQSPGLAGVTSYNEQFFGPGTRLTVL.

The V gene is TRBV5-1, the J gene TRBJ2-7, with D hard to call. Trimming took 2 bases from V and 6 from J, leaving 15 bases between them. The CDR3 spans 14 residues. The V gene's germline CDR1 is SGHRS and CDR2 YFSETQ. The CDR3 sequence is CASSFSATLGEQYF. CDR3 sequence (DNA): TGCGCCAGCAGCTTTTCTGCTACCCTAGGCGAGCAGTACTTC.

The chain carries TRBV3-1 and TRBJ2-1; D is unresolved. Per germline, CDR1 LGHDT and CDR2 YNNKEL (reference sequence). The CDR3 has 12 amino acids. V shed 3 bases and J shed 7 bases, with 7 bases lying between them. The chain's CDR3 is CASSQGINEQFF. CDR3 coding DNA: TGTGCCAGCAGCCAGGGGATTAATGAGCAGTTCTTC.

This clonotype was detected a few times. V gene TRBV5-1 combines with J gene TRBJ2-3, with D perhaps matching TRBD1 (5 bases). The CDR3 extends over 14 amino acids. Germline assignment: CDR1 SGHRS and CDR2 YFSETQ. The V end lost 4 bases, the J end lost 5 bases, and 14 bases lay between the germline ends. Here the CDR3 reads CASSLQGNKDTQYF. As DNA, the CDR3 is TGCGCCAGCAGCCTTCAGGGAAATAAAGATACGCAGTATTTT.

The rearrangement uses TRBV28 and TRBJ1-2; D unclear. CDR1 and CDR2 (germline): MDHEN, SYDVKM. V was pared by 3 bases and J by 5 bases, with 7 bases between. The CDR3 totals 12 residues. The CDR3 sequence: CASSFYDYGYTF. The CDR3 nucleotides are TGTGCCAGCAGTTTCTACGATTATGGCTACACCTTC.

CDR3 sequence (DNA): TGCAGCGTTTGGACGGCCGCCCTCTACACCTTC. This encodes CSVWTAALYTF. The chain links TRBV29-1 to TRBJ1-2; unclear D gene. V shed 5 bases and J shed 10 bases, with 14 bases lying between them. The germline V gene has CDR1 SQVTM and CDR2 ANQGSEA. The CDR3 has 11 residues.

The rearrangement uses TRBV5-5 and TRBJ2-3, with D perhaps TRBD1 or TRBD2 (5 bases each). This CDR3 is built from 12 residues. Trimming removed 3 bases from V and 8 bases from J, with 10 bases in between. Germline CDR1 is SGHKS and CDR2 is YYEKEE (reference sequence). CDR3 bases: TGTGCCAGCAGCTCCACTAGGGGTACGCAGTATTTT. Amino acids: CASSSTRGTQYF.

The V call is TRBV20-1, the J call TRBJ2-1, with D hard to call. Germline CDR1 and CDR2: DFQATT and SNEGSKA (reference sequence). V was clipped by 5 bases and J by 9 bases, with 23 bases between them. The length of the CDR3 is 15 residues. The CDR3 sequence: CSASPSALYTSEQFF. The CDR3 coding sequence is TGCAGTGCTTCGCCGTCGGCACTCTACACATCTGAGCAGTTCTTC.

The rearrangement links TRBV5-5 to TRBJ2-7; no clear D. V lost 1 base and J 6 bases, leaving 11 bases between the germline ends. CDR1 is SGHKS and CDR2 is YYEKEE in the germline V gene (reference sequence). The CDR3 has 13 amino acids. The CDR3 DNA reads as TGTGCCAGCAGCTTGTCGGGTTGGGGCGAGCAGTACTTC. This sequence encodes CASSLSGWGEQYF.

The chain couples TRBV10-3 to TRBJ2-5, with 10 nucleotides matching TRBD1. The CDR3 loop spans 18 amino acids. In germline, CDR1 is ENHRY, CDR2 SYGVKD. Trimming removed 1 base from V and 2 bases from J; junction bases left unmatched: 10. CDR3 in amino acids: CAISEWTGGTPFQETQYF. CDR3 in DNA: TGTGCCATCAGTGAGTGGACAGGGGGAACCCCGTTTCAAGAGACCCAGTACTTC.

J is TRBJ2-7 and V is TRBV4-1; the match to TRBD2 covers 13 bases. This CDR3 spans 15 amino acids. V shed 3 bases and J 6 bases; nucleotides not matched to a gene: 5. CDR1 and CDR2 (germline): MGHRA, YSYEKL. The CDR3 reads CASSHRLAGGSEQYF. The CDR3 nucleotides are TGCGCCAGCAGCCACAGACTAGCGGGAGGTTCCGAGCAGTACTTC.

The chain has TRBV28 and TRBJ2-1; no clear D. Trimming removed 4 bases at V and 11 bases at J, with 15 bases between. The CDR3 is 13 residues long. The germline V gene has CDR1 MDHEN and CDR2 SYDVKM. The chain's CDR3 is CASSYLGSGKQFF. The DNA of the CDR3 is TGTGCCAGCAGTTATCTGGGTTCTGGTAAGCAGTTCTTC.

The J gene is TRBJ1-3, the V gene TRBV12-3 or TRBV12-4; D is possibly TRBD1 (5 bases). The CDR3 loop spans 14 amino acids. Between the trimmed V and J ends, which lost 3 bases and 2 bases, there was a span of 8 bases. CDR3 nucleotide sequence: TGTGCCAGCAGTTTTTGGGGCGCTGGAAACACCATATATTTT. Residues: CASSFWGAGNTIYF.

V and J are TRBV7-2 and TRBJ2-2; TRBD1 agrees at 10 bases. Germline CDR1 reads SGHTA; CDR2 reads FQGNSA. V lost 5 bases to trimming and J lost 4 bases; unmatched junction nucleotides: 7. This CDR3 region has 16 residues. Here the CDR3 DNA reads TGTGCCAGCAGCCCCCGGACAGGGGGTGTCACCGGGGAGCTGTTTTTT. Its protein is CASSPRTGGVTGELFF. The full variable domain, completed using reference TRBV7-2 and TRBJ2-2, is GAGVSQSPSNKVTEKGKDVELRCDPISGHTALYWYRQSLGQGLEFLIYFQGNSAPDKSGLPSDRFSAERTGGSVSTLTIQRTQQEDSAVYLCASSPRTGGVTGELFFGEGSRLTVL.

V usage is TRBV28 and J usage is TRBJ2-1, with a tentative D call TRBD2 (6 bases). The V gene's germline CDR1 is MDHEN and CDR2 SYDVKM. V was cut by 6 bases and J by 5 bases, with 14 bases left in between. The CDR3 extends over 14 amino acids. The CDR3, as DNA: TGTGCCAGCAGCTTCGGGACTTTCGACAATGAGCAGTTCTTC. Translating it yields CASSFGTFDNEQFF.